This TCR beta chain originates from a study of T cell changes during pregnancy in multiple sclerosis. Clones were sequenced by immunoSEQ multiplex PCR, and TCRdb holds only the in-frame ones, with some missing. This table holds around 79,000 clones, about 90% found once. Trimming cost V 0 bases and J 2 bases; bases outside gene matches: 1. Germline CDR1 is SGHRS and CDR2 is YFSETQ. This CDR3 comprises 14 residues. The genes are TRBV5-1 and TRBJ1-1; 7 nucleotides align to TRBD1. The clonotype comes from a female donor with multiple sclerosis, enrolled in a pregnancy study. Specimen: CD4+ T cells from peripheral blood mononuclear cells, collected in the second trimester of pregnancy. The CDR3: CASSLDRGNTEAFF. CDR3 sequence (DNA): TGCGCCAGCAGCTTGGACAGGGGAAACACTGAAGCTTTCTTT.